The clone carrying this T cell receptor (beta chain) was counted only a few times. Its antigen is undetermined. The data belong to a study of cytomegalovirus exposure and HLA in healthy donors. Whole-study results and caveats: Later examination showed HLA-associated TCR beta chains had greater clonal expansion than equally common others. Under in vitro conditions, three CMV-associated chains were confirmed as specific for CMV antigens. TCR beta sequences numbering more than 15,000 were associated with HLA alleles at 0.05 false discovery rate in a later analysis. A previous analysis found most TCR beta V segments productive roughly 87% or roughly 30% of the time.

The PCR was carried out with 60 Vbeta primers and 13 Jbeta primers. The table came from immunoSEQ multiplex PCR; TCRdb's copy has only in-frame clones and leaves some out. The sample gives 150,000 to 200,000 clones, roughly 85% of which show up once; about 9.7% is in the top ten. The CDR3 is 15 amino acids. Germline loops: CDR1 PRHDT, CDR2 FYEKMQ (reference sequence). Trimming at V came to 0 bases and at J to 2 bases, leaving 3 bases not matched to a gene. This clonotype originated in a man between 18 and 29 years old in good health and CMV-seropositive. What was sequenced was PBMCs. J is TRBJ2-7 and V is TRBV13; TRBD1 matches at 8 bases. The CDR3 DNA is TGTGCCAGCAGCTTAGGGACAGGGGTAACCTACGAGCAGTACTTC. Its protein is CASSLGTGVTYEQYF.